This T cell receptor beta chain stems from a study of T cells after yellow fever vaccination. In making TCR cDNA, 5'RACE template switching added a universal primer site and UMIs to it. One entry per CDR3 protein results from TCRdb running MiXCR on the 5' RACE reads. The sample lists 150,000 to 200,000 distinct CDR3 sequences; 11% were seen once. CDR1 is SQVTM, CDR2 ANQGSEA, per germline. The CDR3 runs 15 residues. The trim removed 2 bases at V and 10 bases at J, leaving 12 bases unmatched. J is TRBJ1-4 and V is TRBV29-1; 8 nucleotides match TRBD1. The sample was CD8+ T cells sorted from PBMCs, taken 15 days after the yellow fever booster vaccination. This TCR derives from a man between 18 and 35 years old who received the YFV17D yellow fever vaccine. CDR3 sequence reads: CSVESGTGGSGKLFF. The CDR3 DNA follows: TGCAGCGTTGAATCTGGGACAGGAGGCTCCGGAAAACTGTTTTTT.